Shown below are 25 T cell receptor beta chains from a single sample sequenced in a study of T cell responses to AZD1222 COVID-19 vaccine (dated by TCRdb to about 2021). The library was made by the immunoSEQ multiplex PCR assay. TCRdb retrieved this table from immuneACCESS and kept in-frame rearrangements only. Not all clones are present; in checked studies, unresolved V genes account for under half, and no reason is known for the remainder. The sample profile shows 90,000 to 120,000 clones; 80% to 90% of them were found once. The top ten hold 8% to 9% of the sample. The sample's time point label is to be understood as: baseline before first vaccination. The specimen comprised peripheral blood, sampled on day 0 of AZD1222 vaccination. The receptor set was obtained from an adult in good health.

The V call is TRBV5-1, the J call TRBJ1-1, with D unresolved. V was clipped by 0 bases and J by 3 bases, with 12 bases between them. The CDR3 extends over 15 amino acids. Germline values: CDR1 SGHRS, CDR2 YFSETQ. DNA of the CDR3: TGCGCCAGCAGCTTGGGCTATGGATCCTACACTGAAGCTTTCTTT. This gives the protein CASSLGYGSYTEAFF.

The CDR3 loop reads CASSIDPGYTGQPQHF. As DNA, the CDR3 is TGTGCCAGTAGTATAGATCCCGGGTATACGGGTCAGCCCCAGCATTTT. The V call is TRBV19, the J call TRBJ1-5; D is unresolved. This CDR3 spans 16 amino acids. Germline V gives CDR1 LNHDA, CDR2 SQIVND (reference sequence). V was trimmed by 0 bases and J by 6 bases, leaving 15 bases between them.

Notes on this clone: A junction boundary mismatches the germline segment, possibly from a read error. This chain links TRBV2 with TRBJ1-5; D not resolved. Germline values: CDR1 SNHLY, CDR2 FYNNEI. The CDR3 has 15 residues. CDR3 DNA sequence: TGTGCCAGCAGGGAAGATTCGGTTAGCAATCAGCCCCAGCATTTT. Translating gives CASREDSVSNQPQHF.

This chain's CDR3 is CASSQVFAGEADTQYF. The CDR3 nucleotides read TGCGCCAGCAGCCAAGTTTTCGCGGGAGAGGCAGATACGCAGTATTTT. This chain uses TRBV4-3 with TRBJ2-3; 7 bases are a match to TRBD2. V gave up 1 base and J gave up 4 bases; unmatched junction bases: 8. Germline V gene data show CDR1 as LGHNA and CDR2 as YSLEER. The CDR3 loop spans 16 amino acids.

The V call is TRBV18, the J call TRBJ2-2; 8 bases align to TRBD1. V shed 8 bases and J 6 bases; nucleotides not matched to a gene: 5. The CDR3 spans 13 residues. Germline assignment: CDR1 KGHSH and CDR2 LQKENI. The CDR3 here is CASARQGPGELFF. The CDR3, as DNA: TGTGCCAGCGCACGACAGGGGCCCGGGGAGCTGTTTTTT.

The chain links TRBV19 to TRBJ2-7; tentatively, D is TRBD1 or TRBD2 (5 bases each). With 8 bases removed from V and 6 bases from J, the gap between germline ends came to 14 bases. The CDR3 has 12 amino acids. Germline V CDR1 and CDR2: LNHDA, SQIVND (reference sequence). CDR3 DNA sequence: TGTGCCAGTGCAGAACGGGGCTCCGAGCAGTACTTC. It is translated as CASAERGSEQYF.

This chain uses TRBV29-1 with TRBJ1-2; D gene uncertain. The CDR3 has 13 residues. V dropped 6 bases and J dropped 6 bases, with 17 bases sitting between them. Per the germline V gene, CDR1 is SQVTM and CDR2 is ANQGSEA. This chain's CDR3 is CSVRFGRRDGYTF. In DNA form, the CDR3 reads TGCAGCGTCCGTTTTGGACGGCGGGATGGCTACACCTTC.

The chain carries TRBV11-2 and TRBJ1-1; D is ambiguous. The V end lost 0 bases, the J end lost 1 base, and 6 bases lay between the germline ends. This CDR3 contains 14 residues. The germline gives CDR1 SGHAT, CDR2 FQNNGV. CDR3 in DNA: TGTGCCAGCAGCTTAGATATCGGGAACACTGAAGCTTTCTTT. Its protein product is CASSLDIGNTEAFF.

The V call is TRBV12-3 or TRBV12-4, the J call TRBJ1-1; D unresolved. The CDR3 is 12 amino acids. V dropped 4 bases and J dropped 7 bases, with 10 bases sitting between them. DNA for the CDR3: TGTGCCAGCAGTTACGGACGGGGTGAAGCTTTCTTT. Residues: CASSYGRGEAFF.

The CDR3 protein is CASSSPGASGNTIYF. CDR3 nucleotides: TGTGCCAGCAGCTCCCCGGGGGCCTCTGGAAACACCATATATTTT. The gene calls are TRBV7-2 and TRBJ1-3; D may be TRBD1 (6 bases). This CDR3 region has 15 residues. Germline V gives CDR1 SGHTA, CDR2 FQGNSA. V was pared by 4 bases and J by 0 bases, with 10 bases between.

This rearrangement joins TRBV27 to TRBJ2-7; D remains unclear. Germline V gene sequence: CDR1 MNHEY, CDR2 SMNVEV (reference sequence). Trimming pared 5 bases from V and 4 bases from J, leaving 6 bases between. The length of the CDR3 is 11 residues. The CDR3 nucleotides are TGTGCCAGCAGTCCTAATTACGAGCAGTACTTC. This codes for CASSPNYEQYF.

This chain links TRBV27 with TRBJ1-1; D not resolved. This CDR3 spans 14 amino acids. CDR1 is MNHEY and CDR2 is SMNVEV in the germline V gene (reference sequence). V was cut by 6 bases and J by 0 bases, with 11 bases left in between. For the CDR3, the DNA is TGTGCCAGCAGCCCAACCTTGCTGAACACTGAAGCTTTCTTT. Translation gives CASSPTLLNTEAFF.

Remarks on this clone: In the same sample, other DNA sequences code for this CDR3. The chain uses TRBV25-1 and TRBJ1-2, with D perhaps matching TRBD1 (6 bases). The CDR3 length is 15 residues. Germline V gene sequence: CDR1 MGHDK, CDR2 SYGVNS. V was shortened by 6 bases and J by 4 bases, with 18 bases between the two germline ends. CDR3 DNA sequence: TGTGCCAGCAGCACGCAGGGGAAAACTGGCTATGGCTACACCTTC. Translation gives CASSTQGKTGYGYTF.

The V call is TRBV28, the J call TRBJ1-5, with TRBD1 matching 8 bases. The germline V gene encodes CDR1 MDHEN and CDR2 SYDVKM. The J segment lost 3 bases and the V segment lost 8 bases, leaving 12 bases of the junction unmatched. The CDR3 runs to 16 residues. The CDR3 reads CASVGAQGALNQPQHF. The DNA for the CDR3 is TGTGCCAGCGTTGGGGCCCAGGGGGCCCTCAATCAGCCCCAGCATTTT.

The chain combines TRBV15 with TRBJ1-2, with 7 bases identical to TRBD1. Germline CDR1 and CDR2: LNHNV and YYDKDF (reference sequence). The junction had 8 bases not matched to a gene; V was cut back by 0 bases and J by 4 bases. The CDR3 is made up of 16 amino acids. The DNA for the CDR3 is TGTGCCACCAGCAGAGATTTGGAGGGGGCGGTCTATGGCTACACCTTC. Translating it yields CATSRDLEGAVYGYTF. The full variable domain, completed using reference TRBV15 and TRBJ1-2, is DAMVIQNPRYQVTQFGKPVTLSCSQTLNHNVMYWYQQKSSQAPKLLFHYYDKDFNNEADTPDNFQSRRPNTSFCFLDIRSPGLGDTAMYLCATSRDLEGAVYGYTFGSGTRLTVV.

The chain joins TRBV5-6 to TRBJ1-1, with 7 bases aligning to TRBD1. The CDR3 has 14 amino acids. The germline CDR1 and CDR2 sequences are SGHDT and YYEEEE. J gave up 5 bases and V 2 bases, and 6 bases lay outside the gene matches. CDR3 amino acids: CASSFNRGDTEAFF. CDR3 in DNA: TGTGCCAGCAGCTTCAACAGGGGAGATACTGAAGCTTTCTTT.

V and J are TRBV11-3 and TRBJ2-1; TRBD1 matches 7 bases. The germline V gene encodes CDR1 SGHNT and CDR2 YENEEA. This CDR3 contains 13 residues. The J segment lost 12 bases and the V segment lost 5 bases, leaving 10 bases of the junction unmatched. The CDR3 here is CASSRGQSNRQFF. The DNA for the CDR3 is TGTGCCAGCAGCAGGGGACAGAGCAATCGGCAGTTCTTC.

Comment on this clone: Other DNA sequences of this sample code for an identical CDR3. This chain uses TRBV7-2 with TRBJ1-3; possible D gene TRBD1, 6 bases. V was pared by 0 bases and J by 0 bases, with 6 bases between. CDR1 and CDR2 from the germline V gene are SGHTA and FQGNSA. This CDR3 contains 15 residues. Here the CDR3 reads CASSLAQGSGNTIYF. CDR3 nucleotide sequence: TGTGCCAGCAGCTTAGCACAGGGCTCTGGAAACACCATATATTTT.

The chain couples TRBV24-1 to TRBJ2-3; 8 positions agree with TRBD2. Per germline, CDR1 KGHDR and CDR2 SFDVKD. Losses at the gene ends were 5 bases for V and 1 base for J; bases not matched to a gene: 7. This CDR3 is built from 16 residues. The CDR3 DNA sequence: TGTGCCACCAGTGTATACCTAGCGGGTGGCACAGATACGCAGTATTTT. Protein: CATSVYLAGGTDTQYF.

This rearrangement joins TRBV27 to TRBJ2-5; perhaps TRBD1 as D (7 bases). From germline, CDR1 is MNHEY and CDR2 SMNVEV (reference sequence). This CDR3 has 13 amino acids. Deletions cut 5 bases from V and 7 bases from J, with 14 bases between. The CDR3 sequence: CASSTYRGGTQYF. CDR3 in DNA: TGTGCCAGCAGTACTTACAGGGGAGGGACCCAGTACTTC.

V gene TRBV27 combines with J gene TRBJ2-7; D possibly corresponds to TRBD2 (6 bases). The germline CDR1 and CDR2 sequences are MNHEY and SMNVEV (reference sequence). V was cut by 2 bases and J by 2 bases, with 16 bases left in between. This CDR3 is 16 amino acids long. The CDR3 region is CASSLGFLGGTYEQYF. The CDR3 DNA reads as TGTGCCAGCAGTTTAGGGTTTTTGGGAGGAACCTACGAGCAGTACTTC.

DNA of the CDR3: TGCGCCAGCAGCCCTGGGCGGACAGCAAATAATTCACCCCTCCACTTT. Its protein is CASSPGRTANNSPLHF. The chain combines TRBV5-1 with TRBJ1-6; maybe TRBD1 (6 bases). Trimming removed 4 bases from V and 5 bases from J, with 16 bases in between. The length of the CDR3 is 16 residues. From germline, CDR1 is SGHRS and CDR2 YFSETQ.

This clone was seen a single time. The chain employs TRBV6-5 and TRBJ2-2; no reliable D call. Germline V gene sequence: CDR1 MNHEY, CDR2 SVGAGI. Trimming cost V 7 bases and J 5 bases, with 14 bases left between them. The CDR3 runs to 14 residues. The CDR3 loop is CASTPKEFTGELFF. The DNA for the CDR3 is TGTGCCAGCACTCCTAAGGAGTTTACCGGGGAGCTGTTTTTT.

The count of this clone is one. The rearrangement uses TRBV4-3 and TRBJ2-6, with TRBD1 as a possible D gene (6 bases). Germline CDR1 and CDR2: LGHNA and YSLEER. The CDR3 is 20 residues long. The V end lost 0 bases, the J end lost 0 bases, and 18 bases lay between the germline ends. The CDR3, as DNA: TGCGCCAGCAGCCAAGATGAGAGTCAGGACAGACCCTCTGGGGCCAACGTCCTGACTTTC. Translating it yields CASSQDESQDRPSGANVLTF.

The V and J genes are TRBV5-1 and TRBJ2-1; unclear D gene. CDR1 is SGHRS, CDR2 YFSETQ, per germline. This CDR3 comprises 14 residues. Trimming cost V 5 bases and J 1 base, with 10 bases left between them. This chain's CDR3 is CASSISTSYNEQFF. CDR3 in DNA: TGCGCCAGCAGTATCAGTACGTCCTACAATGAGCAGTTCTTC.